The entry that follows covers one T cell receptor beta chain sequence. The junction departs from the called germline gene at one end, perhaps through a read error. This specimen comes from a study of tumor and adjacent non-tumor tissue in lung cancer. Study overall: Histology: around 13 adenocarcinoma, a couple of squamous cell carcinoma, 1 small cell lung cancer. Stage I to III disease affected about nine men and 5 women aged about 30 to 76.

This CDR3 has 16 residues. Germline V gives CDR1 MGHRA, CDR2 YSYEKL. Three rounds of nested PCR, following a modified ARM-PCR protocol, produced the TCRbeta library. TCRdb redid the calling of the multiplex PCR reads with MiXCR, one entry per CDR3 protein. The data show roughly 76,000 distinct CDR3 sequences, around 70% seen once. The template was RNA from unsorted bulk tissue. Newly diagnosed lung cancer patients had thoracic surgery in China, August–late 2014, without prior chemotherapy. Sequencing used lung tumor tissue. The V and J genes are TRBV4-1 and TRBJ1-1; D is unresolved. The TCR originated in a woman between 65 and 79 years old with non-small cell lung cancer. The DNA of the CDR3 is TGCGTCAGCAGCCAAGATATAGGGAATATGAACACTGAAGCTTTCTTT. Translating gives CVSSQDIGNMNTEAFF.